The entry that follows covers one T cell receptor (beta chain) sequence. This may stem from a read error, because a much larger clone lies one nucleotide away. This sample was taken from a study of Graves' ophthalmopathy and Graves' hyperthyroidism. The V end was cut by 4 bases, the J end by 6 bases, with 9 bases between. The CDR3 consists of 13 residues. The germline CDR1 and CDR2 sequences are MNHEY and SVGEGT. The authors amplified TCR beta CDR3 regions from RNA transcripts. HTBI primers were used in a first-round RT-PCR, which preceded a second-round multiplex PCR. TCRdb ran MiXCR on the multiplex PCR reads and lists one entry per CDR3 protein. The data contain roughly 480,000 distinct CDR3 sequences, around 15% of them singletons.

The material sequenced was blood. The clonotype comes from a woman in her twenties or thirties with Graves' ophthalmopathy. The chain is built from TRBV6-2 or TRBV6-3 and TRBJ2-2; D remains ambiguous. In nucleotides, the CDR3 is TGTGCCAGCAGTTTATATGAGGCCGGGGAGCTGTTTTTT. Protein product: CASSLYEAGELFF.